The clone carrying this TCR beta chain was seen only a few times. What it binds is unknown. These data originate in a study of cytomegalovirus exposure and HLA in healthy donors. After removal of 4 bases from V and 4 bases from J, the junction contained 12 bases not matched to a gene. The CDR3 is 17 amino acids. The germline CDR1 and CDR2 sequences are MNHNS and SASEGT. PCR involved 60 Vbeta and 13 Jbeta primers. Using immunoSEQ multiplex PCR, the repertoire was profiled, and TCRdb retains in-frame clones only, with some absent. The sample consists of some 200,000 clones, roughly four fifths of them appearing once. General observations from the study: A later analysis linked a missense variant in DCLRE1C to the trimming of TCR beta V and J genes.

This chain links TRBV6-1 with TRBJ2-3; TRBD1 agrees at 9 bases. Sequencing was carried out using PBMCs. This clonotype originated in a girl between 10 and 17 years old in good health and CMV-seronegative. The CDR3 spells CASSVFWTGERADTQYF. The CDR3 coding sequence is TGTGCCAGCAGTGTTTTTTGGACAGGGGAGCGGGCAGATACGCAGTATTTT.